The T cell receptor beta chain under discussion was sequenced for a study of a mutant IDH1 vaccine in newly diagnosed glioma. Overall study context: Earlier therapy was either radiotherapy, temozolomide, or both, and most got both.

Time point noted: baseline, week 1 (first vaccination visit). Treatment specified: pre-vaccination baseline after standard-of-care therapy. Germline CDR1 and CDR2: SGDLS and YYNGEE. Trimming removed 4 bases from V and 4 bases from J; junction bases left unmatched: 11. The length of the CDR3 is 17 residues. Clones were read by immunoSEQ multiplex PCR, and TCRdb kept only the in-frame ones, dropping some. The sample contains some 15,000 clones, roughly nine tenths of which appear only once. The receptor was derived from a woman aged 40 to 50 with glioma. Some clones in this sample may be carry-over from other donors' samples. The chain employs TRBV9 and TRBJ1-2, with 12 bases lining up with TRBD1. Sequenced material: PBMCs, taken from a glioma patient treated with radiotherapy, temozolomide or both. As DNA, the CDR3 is TGTGCCAGCAGCCCTTCCGGGACAGGGGGCTTGGGCTATGGCTACACCTTC. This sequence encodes CASSPSGTGGLGYGYTF.